A single sample is the source of the 26 T cell receptor beta chains below, sequenced in a study of PD-L1 blockade in urothelial cancer. Generated by immunoSEQ multiplex PCR, the TCRdb table keeps only in-frame clones and is missing some. The sample contains roughly 67,000 clones, more than 75% of which appear only once. Noted time point: pretreatment peripheral blood. The sample in question was PBMCs, obtained around atezolizumab (anti-PD-L1) treatment. The origin of the receptors is a man in his 60s with urothelial cancer.

CDR3 coding DNA: TGTGCCAGCAGTTACTCGCATCCAGGGCCCCAGCATTTT. As protein: CASSYSHPGPQHF. The J gene is TRBJ1-5, the V gene TRBV6-5; unclear D gene. This CDR3 is 13 amino acids long. V lost 0 bases and J lost 9, with 9 bases in between. Germline CDR1 is MNHEY and CDR2 is SVGAGI.

This chain connects TRBV28 to TRBJ2-7; 13 nucleotides line up with TRBD2. Germline values: CDR1 MDHEN, CDR2 SYDVKM. V lost 1 base to trimming and J lost 4 bases; unmatched junction nucleotides: 4. The CDR3 consists of 16 residues. The CDR3 here is CASSLFWTSGGYEQYF. CDR3 nucleotides: TGTGCCAGCAGTTTATTTTGGACTAGCGGGGGTTACGAGCAGTACTTC. The full variable domain, with the rest looked up from reference TRBV28 and TRBJ2-7, is DVKVTQSSRYLVKRTGEKVFLECVQDMDHENMFWYRQDPGLGLRLIYFSYDVKMKEKGDIPEGYSVSREKKERFSLILESASTNQTSMYLCASSLFWTSGGYEQYFGPGTRLTVT.

J is TRBJ1-2 and V is TRBV7-9, with D perhaps matching TRBD1 (6 bases). The CDR3 is 17 amino acids. Germline CDR1 and CDR2: SEHNR and FQNEAQ (reference sequence). The V end lost 8 bases, the J end lost 0 bases, and 22 bases lay between the germline ends. The chain's CDR3 is CASGQTGYELANYGYTF. The CDR3 DNA sequence: TGTGCCAGCGGACAAACAGGGTATGAGTTAGCTAACTATGGCTACACCTTC.

The genes are TRBV10-3 and TRBJ1-2; D uncertain. The CDR3 sequence is 16 residues long. Per the germline V gene, CDR1 is ENHRY and CDR2 is SYGVKD. The V and J ends lost 1 base and 0 bases respectively, with 12 bases between them. DNA of the CDR3: TGTGCCATCAGTGAGTTGATCGCCGGGACTAACTATGGCTACACCTTC. Translation gives CAISELIAGTNYGYTF.

J is TRBJ2-6 and V is TRBV23-1; 7 nucleotides match TRBD1. TRBV23-1 is reported as an ORF; its role is uncertain. The CDR3 has 16 amino acids. Unmatched junction bases numbered 9, after V lost 8 bases and J lost 2 bases. CDR3 region: CASLGTDYPGANVLTF. The CDR3 DNA is TGCGCCAGCTTAGGGACAGATTACCCTGGGGCCAACGTCCTGACTTTC.

The chain joins TRBV5-1 to TRBJ1-1; D perhaps matches TRBD1 (6 bases). The V end lost 4 bases, the J end lost 6 bases, and 16 bases lay between the germline ends. The CDR3 sequence is 14 residues long. Germline V CDR1 and CDR2: SGHRS, YFSETQ. The CDR3 coding sequence is TGCGCCAGCAGCGGAACCCAACAGGGAGCTGAAGCTTTCTTT. It yields the protein CASSGTQQGAEAFF.

This chain links TRBV11-3 with TRBJ2-7; TRBD1 matches 7 bases. Looked up from germline, CDR1 is SGHNT and CDR2 is YENEEA. There are 15 residues in the CDR3. The V and J ends lost 2 bases and 0 bases, in that order; junction bases with no gene match: 4. The CDR3 protein is CASSLRQGISYEQYF. CDR3 nucleotides: TGTGCCAGCAGCTTACGACAGGGAATCTCCTACGAGCAGTACTTC.

The J gene is TRBJ2-2, the V gene TRBV27, with 10 bases that match TRBD1. This CDR3 region has 15 residues. In germline, CDR1 is MNHEY, CDR2 SMNVEV (reference sequence). J gave up 10 bases and V 5 bases, and 10 bases lay outside the gene matches. The CDR3 reads CASSKRGTGEMELFF. In nucleotides, the CDR3 is TGTGCCAGCAGTAAAAGGGGGACAGGGGAGATGGAGCTGTTTTTT.

The chain joins TRBV27 to TRBJ1-3; D is unresolved. CDR3 length equals 16 residues. Trimming took off 5 bases at V and 4 bases at J, with 18 bases between the two ends. In germline, CDR1 is MNHEY, CDR2 SMNVEV (reference sequence). The chain's CDR3 is CASSTLRSGGGNTIYF. The DNA of the CDR3 is TGTGCCAGCAGTACGCTCCGATCGGGCGGGGGAAACACCATATATTTT.

The chain's CDR3 is CSVEVASTDTQYF. The CDR3 bases are TGCAGCGTTGAAGTGGCCAGCACAGATACGCAGTATTTT. The rearrangement links TRBV29-1 to TRBJ2-3; no firm D call. Germline-derived CDR1 and CDR2 are SQVTM and ANQGSEA. CDR3 length: 13 residues. Trimming took 1 base from V and 0 from J, leaving 5 bases between them.

This rearrangement joins TRBV18 to TRBJ1-1; D unresolved. Trimming pared 2 bases from V and 1 base from J, leaving 11 bases between. The CDR3 is 15 amino acids. CDR1 KGHSH and CDR2 LQKENI come from the germline V gene. CDR3 nucleotide sequence: TGTGCCAGCTCACCAAGTGGACTCTCGAACACTGAAGCTTTCTTT. Translated: CASSPSGLSNTEAFF.

The chain uses TRBV18 and TRBJ1-1; D is possibly TRBD1 (5 bases). The CDR3 runs 13 residues. With 2 bases removed from V and 5 bases from J, the gap between germline ends came to 9 bases. The germline V gene encodes CDR1 KGHSH and CDR2 LQKENI. The CDR3 nucleotides read TGTGCCAGCTCACCAGGGGCCGGTACTGAAGCTTTCTTT. Translated, it gives CASSPGAGTEAFF. Full variable domain (missing parts from reference TRBV18 and TRBJ1-1): NAGVMQNPRHLVRRRGQEARLRCSPMKGHSHVYWYRQLPEEGLKFMVYLQKENIIDESGMPKERFSAEFPKEGPSILRIQQVVRGDSAAYFCASSPGAGTEAFFGQGTRLTVV.

The chain uses TRBV5-4 and TRBJ2-1; 12 nucleotides match TRBD2. CDR3 length: 16 residues. The V gene end was trimmed by 4 bases and the J gene end by 6 bases; junction bases not matched to a gene: 8. Germline-derived CDR1 and CDR2 are SGHNT and YYREEE (reference sequence). The CDR3 region is CASSGSLAGGVNEQFF. The CDR3 region has the DNA TGTGCCAGCAGCGGGTCACTAGCGGGGGGTGTCAATGAGCAGTTCTTC. The whole variable domain, remainder taken from reference TRBV5-4 and TRBJ2-1, is ETGVTQSPTHLIKTRGQQVTLRCSSQSGHNTVSWYQQALGQGPQFIFQYYREEENGRGNFPPRFSGLQFPNYSSELNVNALELDDSALYLCASSGSLAGGVNEQFFGPGTRLTVL.

V is TRBV27 and J is TRBJ2-1; 9 bases line up with TRBD2. V was pared by 8 bases and J by 5 bases, with 7 bases of the junction left unmatched. CDR3 size: 14 residues. Per germline, CDR1 MNHEY and CDR2 SMNVEV (reference sequence). The CDR3 DNA reads TGTGCCAGCGCGCGGACTAGCGCACACAATGAGCAGTTCTTC. It specifies CASARTSAHNEQFF.

This chain uses TRBV14 with TRBJ2-1, with D perhaps matching TRBD1 (5 bases). V lost 2 bases, J lost 8 bases, and 7 bases lay in between. The germline CDR1 and CDR2 sequences are SGHDN and FVKESK. The CDR3 covers 12 residues. CDR3: CASSQTGYEQFF. The CDR3 DNA reads as TGTGCCAGCAGCCAAACAGGTTATGAGCAGTTCTTC.

The rearrangement joins TRBV28 to TRBJ2-2; 9 nucleotides line up with TRBD1. The trim removed 5 bases at V and 1 base at J, leaving 5 bases unmatched. Germline V gives CDR1 MDHEN, CDR2 SYDVKM. The CDR3 is 16 residues long. CDR3 DNA sequence: TGTGCCAGCAGTCCCCGACAGGGGGAGAACACCGGGGAGCTGTTTTTT. It specifies CASSPRQGENTGELFF.

V gene TRBV2 combines with J gene TRBJ2-1; 13 bases fit TRBD2. Germline CDR1 SNHLY, CDR2 FYNNEI. This CDR3 region has 18 residues. The V gene end was trimmed by 10 bases and the J gene end by 0 bases; junction bases not matched to a gene: 12. CDR3 in DNA: TGTGCCACCCGAGGGGGACTAGCGGGGTACTTCTCCTACAATGAGCAGTTCTTC. It specifies CATRGGLAGYFSYNEQFF.

V and J are TRBV4-3 and TRBJ2-1; 14 positions match TRBD2. Germline-derived CDR1 and CDR2 are LGHNA and YSLEER. This CDR3 has 20 amino acids. V lost 4 bases, J lost 0 bases, and 11 bases stayed unmatched. CDR3 nucleotides: TGCGCCAGCAGCCCCCAACCGGGACTAGCGGGGGCCTACTCCTACAATGAGCAGTTCTTC. Protein product: CASSPQPGLAGAYSYNEQFF.

The chain recombines TRBV29-1 with TRBJ1-2, with 8 bases fitting TRBD1. Germline V gene data show CDR1 as SQVTM and CDR2 as ANQGSEA. The trim removed 4 bases at V and 1 base at J, leaving 2 bases unmatched. CDR3 length equals 13 residues. The CDR3: CSVGDRINYGYTF. The CDR3, as DNA: TGCAGCGTTGGGGACAGGATTAACTATGGCTACACCTTC.

This rearrangement joins TRBV10-1 to TRBJ2-2, with 10 bases aligning to TRBD2. This CDR3 contains 17 residues. Trimming cost V 4 bases and J 2 bases; bases outside gene matches: 7. CDR1 WNHNN and CDR2 SYGVQD come from the germline V gene (reference sequence). CDR3 region: CASSGSSGGSNTGELFF. The CDR3 region has the DNA TGCGCCAGCAGTGGATCTAGCGGGGGCAGCAACACCGGGGAGCTGTTTTTT.

The CDR3 nucleotides are TGCGCCAGCAGCGCCTATTACAGGGACTATGGCTACACCTTC. Its protein is CASSAYYRDYGYTF. The rearrangement uses TRBV5-1 and TRBJ1-2, with D possibly TRBD1 on 6 matching bases. This CDR3 region has 14 residues. Germline V gene sequence: CDR1 SGHRS, CDR2 YFSETQ. V was clipped by 4 bases and J by 3 bases, with 13 bases between them.

This clone was seen a handful of times. The chain has TRBV4-1 and TRBJ1-1; 7 nucleotides align to TRBD1. Germline CDR1 MGHRA, CDR2 YSYEKL. This CDR3 is 16 amino acids long. J lost 0 bases, V lost 3 bases, and 7 bases had no gene match. Here the CDR3 reads CASSQGYRGVNTEAFF. As DNA, the CDR3 is TGCGCCAGCAGCCAGGGATACAGGGGAGTGAACACTGAAGCTTTCTTT.

V and J are TRBV13 and TRBJ1-2; weak D call: TRBD1 (6 bases). Between the trimmed V and J ends, which lost 1 base and 3 bases, there was a span of 21 bases. The CDR3 covers 18 residues. The germline V gene has CDR1 PRHDT and CDR2 FYEKMQ (reference sequence). The CDR3 DNA reads as TGTGCCAGCAGCTTAGTAGCAGGCGGGGAGGGGGAAGACTATGGCTACACCTTC. Translation gives CASSLVAGGEGEDYGYTF.

The chain carries TRBV5-6 and TRBJ2-1; 7 bases match TRBD1. The V and J ends lost 1 base and 3 bases, in that order; junction bases with no gene match: 7. This CDR3 comprises 16 residues. The V gene's germline CDR1 is SGHDT and CDR2 YYEEEE. Here the CDR3 DNA reads TGTGCCAGCAGCTTGTGGGACAGAAGCCTCTACAATGAGCAGTTCTTC. Its translation is CASSLWDRSLYNEQFF. Filled out from reference TRBV5-6 and TRBJ2-1, the complete variable domain reads DAGVTQSPTHLIKTRGQQVTLRCSPKSGHDTVSWYQQALGQGPQFIFQYYEEEERQRGNFPDRFSGHQFPNYSSELNVNALLLGDSALYLCASSLWDRSLYNEQFFGPGTRLTVL.

V usage is TRBV7-6 and J usage is TRBJ2-3, with 10 bases fitting TRBD2. The V gene end was trimmed by 4 bases and the J gene end by 1 base; junction bases not matched to a gene: 2. CDR1 is SGHVS and CDR2 is FNYEAQ in the germline V gene. This CDR3 region has 15 residues. CDR3 nucleotides: TGTGCCAGCAGCTCAGGGACTAGCGGCACAGATACGCAGTATTTT. Translated: CASSSGTSGTDTQYF.

The rearrangement uses TRBV18 and TRBJ1-5; possibly TRBD1 for D (5 bases). Germline V gene lookup returns CDR1 KGHSH and CDR2 LQKENI. The CDR3 is 14 amino acids. Deletions cut 3 bases from V and 4 bases from J, with 10 bases between. The DNA of the CDR3 is TGTGCCAGCTCACCCGACAGTGGTAATCAGCCCCAGCATTTT. Translating it yields CASSPDSGNQPQHF.